These 29 T cell receptor beta chains were sequenced from one sample in a study of blood T cell repertoires in COVID-19. Produced via immunoSEQ multiplex PCR; TCRdb's table is partial and in-frame only. Of about 240,000 clones in the sample, 75% to 85% were seen once. Sequenced input: peripheral blood. The receptor source for this set is an elderly woman with COVID-19, enrolled during active disease.

The V gene is TRBV7-8, the J gene TRBJ1-3, with D tentatively TRBD1 (6 bases). This CDR3 is built from 14 residues. Per the germline V gene, CDR1 is SGHVS and CDR2 is FQNEAQ. V was clipped by 1 base and J by 4 bases, with 8 bases between them. CDR3 amino acids: CASSLGGQGNTIYF. The CDR3 DNA reads TGTGCCAGCAGCTTAGGGGGGCAGGGAAACACCATATATTTT.

The chain has TRBV28 and TRBJ1-1; 7 bases are shared with TRBD1. Germline lookup yields CDR1 MDHEN and CDR2 SYDVKM. With 10 bases clipped from V and 5 bases from J, the junction kept 10 bases outside the gene matches. The CDR3 is 13 amino acids. The CDR3 protein is CATCLPTGTEAFF. In nucleotides, the CDR3 is TGTGCCACCTGCCTCCCGACAGGGACTGAAGCTTTCTTT.

This sequence joins TRBV27 and TRBJ2-3, with TRBD2 matching over 13 bases. CDR3 size: 16 residues. V was clipped by 6 bases and J by 4 bases; unmatched bases: 7. Per germline, CDR1 MNHEY and CDR2 SMNVEV (reference sequence). The CDR3 DNA is TGTGCCAGCAGGGTCGGACTAGCGGGAGTCGCAGATACGCAGTATTTT. Encoded protein: CASRVGLAGVADTQYF.

This chain connects TRBV2 to TRBJ2-7, with D unclear. CDR1 and CDR2 (germline): SNHLY, FYNNEI. V lost 5 bases to trimming and J lost 2 bases, with 7 bases between them. CDR3 length: 12 residues. The CDR3 region is CASSPITYEQYF. DNA for the CDR3: TGTGCCAGCAGTCCTATTACCTACGAGCAGTACTTC.

CDR3: CASSPRGTTTRNEQFF. In DNA, the CDR3 is TGTGCCAGCTCACCACGCGGGACTACCACGAGGAATGAGCAGTTCTTC. This chain joins TRBV18 and TRBJ2-1, with 7 nucleotides matching TRBD2. V gave up 1 base and J gave up 7 bases; unmatched junction bases: 10. The CDR3 is made up of 16 amino acids. Germline assignment: CDR1 KGHSH and CDR2 LQKENI. Drawing the rest from reference TRBV18 and TRBJ2-1, the complete variable domain is NAGVMQNPRHLVRRRGQEARLRCSPMKGHSHVYWYRQLPEEGLKFMVYLQKENIIDESGMPKERFSAEFPKEGPSILRIQQVVRGDSAAYFCASSPRGTTTRNEQFFGPGTRLTVL.

The gene calls are TRBV6-4 and TRBJ2-1; 7 bases align to TRBD2. Unmatched junction bases numbered 5, after V lost 0 bases and J lost 0 bases. This CDR3 comprises 17 residues. Germline V gives CDR1 MRHNA, CDR2 SNTAGT. CDR3 protein: CASSDSASGSSYNEQFF. The CDR3 DNA is TGTGCCAGCAGTGACTCGGCTAGCGGAAGCTCCTACAATGAGCAGTTCTTC.

This rearrangement joins TRBV13 to TRBJ1-6; weak D call: TRBD1 (5 bases). Looked up from germline, CDR1 is PRHDT and CDR2 is FYEKMQ (reference sequence). V was pared by 1 base and J by 8 bases, with 9 bases between. The CDR3 totals 14 residues. This CDR3 reads CASSLAQGYSPLHF. The CDR3 DNA is TGTGCCAGCAGCTTAGCCCAGGGATATTCACCCCTCCACTTT.

The chain employs TRBV9 and TRBJ2-1, with 11 nucleotides matching TRBD2. The CDR3 extends over 17 amino acids. With V trimmed by 0 bases and J by 7 bases, 9 bases remained unmatched. Per germline, CDR1 SGDLS and CDR2 YYNGEE. In DNA, the CDR3 is TGTGCCAGCAGCGTAGGCTTAGCGGGAGGGACCTTGAATGAGCAGTTCTTC. Translation gives CASSVGLAGGTLNEQFF.

The CDR3 reads CASSGGLAGNNEQFF. CDR3 bases: TGTGCCAGTAGTGGGGGACTAGCGGGGAACAATGAGCAGTTCTTC. V gene TRBV19 combines with J gene TRBJ2-1; 13 nucleotides match TRBD2. Germline values: CDR1 LNHDA, CDR2 SQIVND (reference sequence). This CDR3 contains 15 residues. V lost 5 bases and J lost 5; bases outside the gene matches: 3.

This sequence joins TRBV12-3 or TRBV12-4 and TRBJ2-2, with TRBD1 as a possible D gene (6 bases). Deletions cut 6 bases from V and 13 bases from J, with 12 bases between. This CDR3 region has 11 residues. For the CDR3, the DNA is TGTGCCAGCAGCCTGGACAGATGGCTGTTTTTT. Encoded protein: CASSLDRWLFF.

The J gene is TRBJ2-5, the V gene TRBV7-9; possibly TRBD1 for D (5 bases). V lost 1 base to trimming and J lost 5 bases, with 17 bases between them. CDR1 is SEHNR, CDR2 FQNEAQ, per germline (reference sequence). The CDR3 spans 16 residues. DNA for the CDR3: TGTGCCAGCAGCTTAGTGGGGTCAGGGAAAAAGGAGACCCAGTACTTC. Protein sequence: CASSLVGSGKKETQYF.

This chain links TRBV19 with TRBJ2-7, with TRBD1 as a possible D gene (6 bases). Germline lookup yields CDR1 LNHDA and CDR2 SQIVND (reference sequence). This CDR3 region has 16 residues. V was pared by 7 bases and J by 1 base, with 20 bases between. In nucleotides, the CDR3 is TGTGCCAGTACGCCCGGCAGGGGCATAAAATCCTACGAGCAGTACTTC. It encodes CASTPGRGIKSYEQYF. The full variable domain, in which reference TRBV19 and TRBJ2-7 provide the parts outside the CDR3, is DGGITQSPKYLFRKEGQNVTLSCEQNLNHDAMYWYRQDPGQGLRLIYYSQIVNDFQKGDIAEGYSVSREKKESFPLTVTSAQKNPTAFYLCASTPGRGIKSYEQYFGPGTRLTVT.

This chain joins TRBV7-2 and TRBJ1-2, with D tentatively TRBD1 (5 bases). V was trimmed by 7 bases and J by 4 bases, leaving 13 bases between them. The CDR3 length is 13 residues. CDR1 is SGHTA, CDR2 FQGNSA, per germline. The CDR3 region has the DNA TGTGCCAGCACCCTGGAAAGGGGCTATGGCTACACCTTC. Residues: CASTLERGYGYTF.

The rearrangement links TRBV4-2 to TRBJ1-2; no definite D call. Germline V CDR1 and CDR2: LGHNA, YNFKEQ. CDR3 length equals 14 residues. V dropped 0 bases and J dropped 2 bases, with 7 bases sitting between them. In nucleotides, the CDR3 is TGTGCCAGCAGCCAAGAGGTGAGGAACTATGGCTACACCTTC. The encoded protein is CASSQEVRNYGYTF.

The chain links TRBV28 to TRBJ1-3; 7 bases line up with TRBD1. The CDR3 consists of 15 residues. Losses at the gene ends were 8 bases for V and 0 bases for J; bases not matched to a gene: 7. The V gene's germline CDR1 is MDHEN and CDR2 SYDVKM. In DNA form, the CDR3 reads TGTGCCAGCGGGACAGTACCTTTCTCTGGAAACACCATATATTTT. Protein product: CASGTVPFSGNTIYF.

V gene TRBV21-1 combines with J gene TRBJ2-7; whether TRBD2, the table's D call, matches the DNA was not checked. TRBV21-1 is noted as a pseudogene. This CDR3 is built from 15 residues. Here the CDR3 DNA reads TGTGCCAGTACTGGGACTAGCGGGGGGGCGTGTGAGCAGTACTTC. This translates into CASTGTSGGACEQYF.

This clone was recorded at least ten times. The chain has TRBV4-2 and TRBJ1-1; no reliable D call. The V end lost 0 bases, the J end lost 1 base, and 9 bases lay between the germline ends. Germline CDR1 reads LGHNA; CDR2 reads YNFKEQ. The CDR3 has 15 amino acids. This chain's CDR3 is CASSQDPSPNTEAFF. For the CDR3, the DNA is TGTGCCAGCAGCCAAGATCCAAGCCCGAACACTGAAGCTTTCTTT.

The V call is TRBV4-1, the J call TRBJ1-1, with 11 positions matching TRBD1. This CDR3 is 13 amino acids long. Germline V CDR1 and CDR2: MGHRA, YSYEKL. The trim removed 6 bases at V and 8 bases at J, leaving 5 bases unmatched. The CDR3 bases are TGCGCCAGCAGGGGACAGGGGGTTTGGGAAGCTTTCTTT. Its translation is CASRGQGVWEAFF.

The rearrangement links TRBV7-2 to TRBJ2-7; the match to TRBD2 covers 14 bases. Germline V lookup: CDR1 SGHTA, CDR2 FQGNSA. After removal of 4 bases from V and 3 bases from J, the junction contained 2 bases not matched to a gene. The CDR3 extends over 15 amino acids. The CDR3 here is CASSSGLAGVYEQYF. For the CDR3, the DNA is TGTGCCAGCAGCTCGGGACTAGCGGGAGTCTACGAGCAGTACTTC. The whole variable domain, filled in from reference TRBV7-2 and TRBJ2-7, reads GAGVSQSPSNKVTEKGKDVELRCDPISGHTALYWYRQSLGQGLEFLIYFQGNSAPDKSGLPSDRFSAERTGGSVSTLTIQRTQQEDSAVYLCASSSGLAGVYEQYFGPGTRLTVT.

The J gene is TRBJ1-5, the V gene TRBV7-4; D uncertain. The CDR3 loop spans 20 amino acids. V was clipped by 3 bases and J by 0 bases, with 24 bases between them. The germline CDR1 and CDR2 sequences are SGHVT and SQSDAQ. The DNA for the CDR3 is TGTGCCAGCAGCTTCTCCTCATATTACCACGTTCTCTATAGCAATCAGCCCCAGCATTTT. Amino acids: CASSFSSYYHVLYSNQPQHF.

The chain recombines TRBV19 with TRBJ2-3, with 7 nucleotides matching TRBD2. The germline gives CDR1 LNHDA, CDR2 SQIVND (reference sequence). The V and J ends lost 6 bases and 5 bases, in that order; junction bases with no gene match: 11. The CDR3 has 15 amino acids. CDR3 sequence reads: CASSLIAGFRDTQYF. In DNA form, the CDR3 reads TGTGCCAGTAGCCTTATAGCGGGTTTCAGAGATACGCAGTATTTT.

The rearrangement uses TRBV30 and TRBJ1-1, with D hard to call. The CDR3 sequence is 12 residues long. Trimming removed 1 base at V and 0 bases at J, with 3 bases between. Looked up from germline, CDR1 is GTSNPN and CDR2 is SVGIG (reference sequence). DNA of the CDR3: TGTGCCTGGAGTGACTTGAACACTGAAGCTTTCTTT. As protein: CAWSDLNTEAFF.

The chain employs TRBV5-6 and TRBJ1-2; 12 bases align to TRBD1. Germline-derived CDR1 and CDR2 are SGHDT and YYEEEE. With 2 bases clipped from V and 6 bases from J, the junction kept 8 bases outside the gene matches. CDR3 length: 16 amino acids. The CDR3 spells CASSLAGTGGRNGYTF. CDR3 nucleotide sequence: TGTGCCAGCAGCTTAGCCGGGACAGGGGGCAGGAATGGCTACACCTTC.

The chain employs TRBV29-1 and TRBJ2-7; the match to TRBD1 covers 12 bases. Unmatched junction bases numbered 10, after V lost 3 bases and J lost 7 bases. The germline CDR1 and CDR2 sequences are SQVTM and ANQGSEA. There are 15 residues in the CDR3. The CDR3 is CSVDPWGQGAGEQYF. In DNA form, the CDR3 reads TGCAGCGTTGACCCCTGGGGACAGGGGGCAGGGGAGCAGTACTTC.

The chain employs TRBV7-2 and TRBJ2-2; maybe TRBD2 (5 bases). CDR3 length: 13 residues. V was trimmed by 5 bases and J by 7 bases, leaving 11 bases between them. CDR1 and CDR2 (germline): SGHTA, FQGNSA. The CDR3 DNA reads TGTGCCAGCAGCCTCCTGGGGAGCGGGGAGCTGTTTTTT. It yields the protein CASSLLGSGELFF.

The rearrangement uses TRBV25-1 and TRBJ1-2; D gene uncertain. This CDR3 has 10 amino acids. Looked up from germline, CDR1 is MGHDK and CDR2 is SYGVNS. V lost 6 bases to trimming and J lost 7 bases, with 6 bases between them. CDR3 nucleotide sequence: TGTGCCAGCAGCGAGTTTGGCTACACCTTC. Protein: CASSEFGYTF.

The chain couples TRBV7-2 to TRBJ2-5; D possibly corresponds to TRBD1 (6 bases). There are 13 residues in the CDR3. The germline V and J ends were trimmed by 5 bases and 7 bases, with 14 bases remaining between them. The germline V gene encodes CDR1 SGHTA and CDR2 FQGNSA. In DNA form, the CDR3 reads TGTGCCAGCAGCATGGGACACTGGGGGACCCAGTACTTC. Protein sequence: CASSMGHWGTQYF.

The chain employs TRBV5-1 and TRBJ2-1, with 11 bases identical to TRBD2. In germline, CDR1 is SGHRS, CDR2 YFSETQ. V lost 0 bases, J lost 5 bases, and 7 bases stayed unmatched. CDR3 length equals 17 residues. The DNA for the CDR3 is TGCGCCAGCAGCTTGGTTCCGACTAGCGGGGACCACAATGAGCAGTTCTTC. Translating gives CASSLVPTSGDHNEQFF.

This clone was seen a few times. V usage is TRBV29-1 and J usage is TRBJ1-2; D not resolved. The CDR3 spans 12 residues. Germline-derived CDR1 and CDR2 are SQVTM and ANQGSEA. Trimming shortened V by 0 bases and J by 4 bases, and 6 bases separated the two germline ends. Here the CDR3 DNA reads TGCAGCGTTGAAGATGGCCTCTATGGCTACACCTTC. This codes for CSVEDGLYGYTF. Based on the CDR3 plus reference TRBV29-1 and TRBJ1-2, the full variable domain is SAVISQKPSRDICQRGTSLTIQCQVDSQVTMMFWYRQQPGQSLTLIATANQGSEATYESGFVIDKFPISRPNLTFSTLTVSNMSPEDSSIYLCSVEDGLYGYTFGSGTRLTVV.